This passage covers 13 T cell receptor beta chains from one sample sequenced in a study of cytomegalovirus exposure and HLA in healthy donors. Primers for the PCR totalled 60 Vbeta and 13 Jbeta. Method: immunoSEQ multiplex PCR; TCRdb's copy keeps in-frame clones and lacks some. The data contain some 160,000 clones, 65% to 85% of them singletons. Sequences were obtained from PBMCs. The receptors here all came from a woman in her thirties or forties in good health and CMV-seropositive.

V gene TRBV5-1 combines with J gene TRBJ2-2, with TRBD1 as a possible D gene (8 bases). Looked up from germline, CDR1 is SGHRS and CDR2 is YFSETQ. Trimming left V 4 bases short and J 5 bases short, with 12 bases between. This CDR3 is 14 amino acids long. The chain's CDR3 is CASSGQGGTGELFF. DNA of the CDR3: TGCGCCAGCAGCGGACAGGGAGGGACCGGGGAGCTGTTTTTT.

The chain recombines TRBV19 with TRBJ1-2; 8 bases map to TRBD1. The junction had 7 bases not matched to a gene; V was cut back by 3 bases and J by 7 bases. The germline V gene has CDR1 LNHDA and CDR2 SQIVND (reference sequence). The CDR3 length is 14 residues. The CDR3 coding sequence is TGTGCCAGTAGTATGGGCAGGGGGCGAGGTGGCTACACCTTC. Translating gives CASSMGRGRGGYTF.

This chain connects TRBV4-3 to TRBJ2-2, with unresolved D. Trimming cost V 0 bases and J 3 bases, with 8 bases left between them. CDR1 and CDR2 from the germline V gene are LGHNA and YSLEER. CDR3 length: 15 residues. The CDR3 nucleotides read TGCGCCAGCAGCCAAGACGGGTTGCACACCGGGGAGCTGTTTTTT. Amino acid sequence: CASSQDGLHTGELFF.

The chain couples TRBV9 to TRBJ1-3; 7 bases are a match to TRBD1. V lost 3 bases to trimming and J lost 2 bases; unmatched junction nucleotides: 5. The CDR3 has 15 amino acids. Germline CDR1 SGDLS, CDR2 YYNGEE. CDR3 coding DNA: TGTGCCAGCAGCGCGAACAGGGGACCTGGAAACACCATATATTTT. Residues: CASSANRGPGNTIYF. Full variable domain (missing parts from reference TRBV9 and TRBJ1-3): DSGVTQTPKHLITATGQRVTLRCSPRSGDLSVYWYQQSLDQGLQFLIQYYNGEERAKGNILERFSAQQFPDLHSELNLSSLELGDSALYFCASSANRGPGNTIYFGEGSWLTVV.

The DNA of the CDR3 is TGCGCCAGCAGCCAAGGGCCGGGACAGGGGTTTGATGGCTACACCTTC. This gives the protein CASSQGPGQGFDGYTF. This chain connects TRBV4-3 to TRBJ1-2, with 10 bases fitting TRBD1. V gave up 1 base and J gave up 6 bases; unmatched junction bases: 8. CDR1 is LGHNA and CDR2 is YSLEER in the germline V gene. The CDR3 totals 16 residues.

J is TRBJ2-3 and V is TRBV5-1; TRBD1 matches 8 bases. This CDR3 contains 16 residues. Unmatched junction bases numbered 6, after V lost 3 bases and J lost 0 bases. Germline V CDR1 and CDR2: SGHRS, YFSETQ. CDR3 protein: CASSYGQGPSTDTQYF. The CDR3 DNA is TGCGCCAGCAGCTACGGACAGGGCCCTAGCACAGATACGCAGTATTTT.

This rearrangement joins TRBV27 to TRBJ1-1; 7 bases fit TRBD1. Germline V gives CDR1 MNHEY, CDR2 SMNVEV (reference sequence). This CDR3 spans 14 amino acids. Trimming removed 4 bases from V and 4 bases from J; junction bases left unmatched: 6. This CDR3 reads CASSSHSGGTEAFF. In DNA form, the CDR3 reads TGTGCCAGCAGTTCCCACTCAGGGGGCACTGAAGCTTTCTTT.

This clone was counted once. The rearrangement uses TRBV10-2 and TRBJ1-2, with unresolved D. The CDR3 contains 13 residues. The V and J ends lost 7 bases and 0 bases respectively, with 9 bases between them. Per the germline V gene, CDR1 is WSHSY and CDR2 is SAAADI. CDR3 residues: CASTKGANYGYTF. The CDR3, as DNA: TGCGCCAGCACCAAGGGAGCTAACTATGGCTACACCTTC.

For the CDR3, the DNA is TGTGCCAGCAGCTTAAGTGTACCGGGATATGCAACTAATGAAAAACTGTTTTTT. Protein product: CASSLSVPGYATNEKLFF. V is TRBV7-6 and J is TRBJ1-4; D is uncertain. Germline assignment: CDR1 SGHVS and CDR2 FNYEAQ. V lost 2 bases and J 0 bases, leaving 16 bases between the germline ends. The CDR3 is 18 residues long.

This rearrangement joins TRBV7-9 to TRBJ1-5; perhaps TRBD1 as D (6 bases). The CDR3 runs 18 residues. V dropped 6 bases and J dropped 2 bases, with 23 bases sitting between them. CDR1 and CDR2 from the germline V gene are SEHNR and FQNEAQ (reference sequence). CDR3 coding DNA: TGTGCCAGCAGTTATGAAACAGGGTCGGGGTCAGGCAATCAGCCCCAGCATTTT. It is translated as CASSYETGSGSGNQPQHF.

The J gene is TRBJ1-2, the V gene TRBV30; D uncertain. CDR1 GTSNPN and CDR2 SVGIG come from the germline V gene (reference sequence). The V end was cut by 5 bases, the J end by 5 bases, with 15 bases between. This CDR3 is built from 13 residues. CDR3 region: CAWARPGAYGYTF. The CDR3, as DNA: TGTGCCTGGGCCCGACCAGGTGCTTATGGCTACACCTTC.

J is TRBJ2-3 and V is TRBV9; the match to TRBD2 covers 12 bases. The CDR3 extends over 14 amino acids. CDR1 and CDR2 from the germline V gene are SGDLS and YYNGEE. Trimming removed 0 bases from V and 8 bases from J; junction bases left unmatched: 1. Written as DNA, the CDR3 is TGTGCCAGCAGCGTAGTGACTAGCGGGGGTACGCAGTATTTT. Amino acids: CASSVVTSGGTQYF.

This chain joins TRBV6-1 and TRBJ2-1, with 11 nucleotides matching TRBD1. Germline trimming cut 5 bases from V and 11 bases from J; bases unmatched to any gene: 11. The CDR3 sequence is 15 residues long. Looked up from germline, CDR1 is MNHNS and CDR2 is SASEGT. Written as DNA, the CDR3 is TGTGCCAGCAGTAGGGACAGGGGGTTTTCACTACAGCAGTTCTTC. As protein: CASSRDRGFSLQQFF.